Sequencing of this TCR beta chain was carried out in a study of breast tumors, draining lymph nodes, adjacent tissues. General study points: The data were judged consistent with most tumor T cells coming from lymph node and expanding in tumor. Compared with lymph nodes, tumors were less diverse; compared with nontumor tissue, more. That most tumor T cells come from lymph nodes remained unproven.

In TCRdb, the multiplex PCR reads were re-called with MiXCR into one record per CDR3 protein. Altogether over 250,000 distinct CDR3 sequences are present, about 30% being singletons, with the ten largest covering more than 0.85%. As regards this clonotype: The antigen is undetermined.

The CDR3 is 15 amino acids. Trimming left V 7 bases short and J 8 bases short, with 23 bases between. Germline V gives CDR1 WSHSY, CDR2 SAAADI. Axillary draining lymph nodes of breast cancer patients supplied the node samples. This chain uses TRBV10-2 with TRBJ1-2; D is unclear. This sequence originates from a female donor with breast cancer. Some clones in this sample may be carry-over from other donors' samples. Sequenced sample: axillary lymph node tissue. For the CDR3, the DNA is TGCGCCAGCATTATGACTAGCGGAAACAGCAACGGCTACACCTTC. This codes for CASIMTSGNSNGYTF.